One T cell receptor beta chain is described in this entry. Antigen specificity is unknown. The source of the sample is a study of T cell responses to AZD1222 COVID-19 vaccine. Study results and caveats: Donors were largely white British and mainly female; clonal diversity was possibly underestimated. Only six people who got AZD1222 tested seropositive at baseline.

This CDR3 region has 13 residues. Deletions cut 6 bases from V and 6 bases from J, with 13 bases between. Assay used: immunoSEQ multiplex PCR; TCRdb lists only in-frame clones, some missing. The sample has about 120,000 clones; nearly 90% are singletons. The input for sequencing was peripheral blood, taken on day 0 of AZD1222 vaccination. V usage is TRBV12-3 or TRBV12-4 and J usage is TRBJ2-3; D remains unclear. The source of this sequence is an adult in good health. This CDR3 reads CASSQTGADTQYF. For the CDR3, the DNA is TGTGCCAGCAGCCAGACCGGAGCCGATACGCAGTATTTT.